This T cell receptor beta chain was sequenced in a study of blood T cell repertoires in COVID-19 (dated by TCRdb to between 2020 and 2021). About the full investigation: Samples from collaborators originated in the United States, Italy and Spain and spanned both the acute and convalescent phases of COVID-19. The samples were drawn from two sources: the first 160 participants of the ongoing ImmuneRACE study, and 950 to 1,500 subjects contributed by 6 global collaborators. Where available, HLA class I and class II types were obtained from metadata supplied by the sample provider rather than from assay-based typing. A freely available public database, intended as a resource for researchers studying the immune response to SARS-CoV-2, is where the repertoires were released. The material from the prospective study consisted of cDNA or gDNA derived from T cells, B-cell-depleted T cells, or PBMCs. Deeply sampled blood TCRbeta repertoires from subjects exposed to, actively infected with, or recovered from COVID-19 were included in the dataset. A de-identified subject ID, COVID-19 status, age in years and sex were almost always included in the sample metadata. Overall results and qualifications from the work: How much clinical and demographic metadata was included differed by source and by participant, and the metadata was provided uncurated.

A remark on this clone: Its antigen is not yet known. No much larger clone is present one base from it, and per-base qualities are unavailable.

TCRbeta CDR3 regions were amplified from genomic DNA using the immunoSEQ Assay, a bias-controlled multiplex PCR. Turning to the authors' computational methods: Nucleated cell counts per sample were estimated from amplification of reference gene primers within the assay. To quantify the absolute abundance of each unique TCRbeta CDR3 rearrangement, sequence reads were collapsed and filtered. Productive Simpson clonality was computed per sample as the square root of Simpson's diversity index over productive rearrangements. TCRdb limited this immuneACCESS table to in-frame rearrangements with V and J called. A share of clones is missing; checked studies link under half to unresolved V genes, and the rest is unexplained. That table supplies the V and J calls and clone size; D and trimming were determined from the DNA. For this sample there are 250,000 to 300,000 clones; about 90% appear just once. The ten largest make up 2.1% of the sample.

The CDR3 spans 13 residues, from the cysteine through the phenylalanine. Just CDR3 DNA is preserved here, 39 bases in frame from base 1. V is reduced by 10 bases and J by 1 base, leaving a spacing of 13 bases between them. CDR1 and CDR2, per the germline V gene (reference sequence), are LNHDA and SQIVND. One collaborating source in Seattle enrolled patients during active infection and followed them longitudinally through the course of disease. The collaborating institutions used their own protocols to collect whole blood in K2EDTA tubes. Collaborator samples were shipped for TCRbeta analysis as frozen whole blood, isolated PBMCs, or DNA extracted from either sample type.

The sequenced material came from peripheral blood. The chain is assembled from TRBV19 and TRBJ1-1; too little of a D gene remains to name it. This clonotype was obtained from a woman aged 60-70 years with COVID-19, enrolled during active disease. Here the CDR3 is given as CATQVLGNTEAFF. DNA sequence: TGTGCCACCCAGGTTCTCGGGAACACTGAAGCTTTCTTT.